Following are 22 T cell receptor beta chains from one sample sequenced in a study of siplizumab effects on memory and regulatory T cells. Generated by immunoSEQ multiplex PCR, the TCRdb table keeps only in-frame clones and is missing some. The sample shows some 100,000 clones, more than 95% of them seen only once. Material for sequencing was naive CD4+ T cells sorted from blood. These receptors originate from a human donor in good health.

V and J are TRBV6-5 and TRBJ1-2, with D possibly matching TRBD1 (6 bases). The CDR3 extends over 13 amino acids. Germline values: CDR1 MNHEY, CDR2 SVGAGI. V shed 6 bases and J shed 8 bases, with 16 bases lying between them. The chain's CDR3 is CASSALDRQGYTF. The DNA of the CDR3 is TGTGCCAGCAGCGCGCTTGACAGGCAAGGCTACACCTTC.

V and J are TRBV7-6 and TRBJ2-2, with 8 bases matching TRBD1. The length of the CDR3 is 14 residues. V gave up 5 bases and J gave up 5 bases; unmatched junction bases: 4. Germline-derived CDR1 and CDR2 are SGHVS and FNYEAQ. The CDR3 region is CASSQGALTGELFF. In DNA, the CDR3 is TGTGCCAGCAGCCAGGGGGCTTTGACCGGGGAGCTGTTTTTT.

This chain uses TRBV7-2 with TRBJ1-2; the match to TRBD1 covers 10 bases. Germline CDR1 and CDR2: SGHTA and FQGNSA. V shed 3 bases, J shed 8 bases, and the junction held 6 bases outside the gene matches. This CDR3 has 14 residues. The CDR3 sequence is CASSFWTGGFGYTF. CDR3 nucleotide sequence: TGTGCCAGCAGCTTCTGGACAGGGGGATTCGGCTACACCTTC. Looking up the rest from reference TRBV7-2 and TRBJ1-2 gives the full variable domain: GAGVSQSPSNKVTEKGKDVELRCDPISGHTALYWYRQSLGQGLEFLIYFQGNSAPDKSGLPSDRFSAERTGGSVSTLTIQRTQQEDSAVYLCASSFWTGGFGYTFGSGTRLTVV.

This clone is a singleton in its sample. The chain links TRBV2 to TRBJ2-2; 8 positions agree with TRBD1. The CDR3 runs to 13 residues. V gave up 10 bases and J gave up 6 bases; unmatched junction bases: 7. Germline CDR1 is SNHLY and CDR2 is FYNNEI. CDR3 amino acids: CAKREQGAGELFF. The CDR3 nucleotides are TGTGCCAAACGGGAACAGGGGGCCGGGGAGCTGTTTTTT.

This rearrangement joins TRBV19 to TRBJ1-3; D ambiguous. CDR1 and CDR2 (germline): LNHDA, SQIVND (reference sequence). The length of the CDR3 is 15 residues. Deletions cut 5 bases from V and 7 bases from J, with 18 bases between. The CDR3 region has the DNA TGTGCCAGTAGTCCGTCGGGGTTGGGCAGGAACACCATATATTTT. Encoded protein: CASSPSGLGRNTIYF.

The chain joins TRBV6-1 to TRBJ1-4, with 8 bases that match TRBD1. Germline V CDR1 and CDR2: MNHNS, SASEGT. V lost 7 bases, J lost 7 bases, and 8 bases stayed unmatched. This CDR3 is 14 amino acids long. CDR3 nucleotides: TGTGCCAGCAAGGGGCAGGGGGCAGTTGAAAAACTGTTTTTT. Translated, it gives CASKGQGAVEKLFF.

The rearrangement uses TRBV14 and TRBJ2-5; the D gene is possibly TRBD1 (6 bases). V lost 2 bases and J 4 bases, leaving 11 bases between the germline ends. The CDR3 runs to 14 residues. Germline V lookup: CDR1 SGHDN, CDR2 FVKESK. In DNA, the CDR3 is TGTGCCAGCAGCCAACTCAGGGACACAGAGACCCAGTACTTC. It codes for CASSQLRDTETQYF.

The chain links TRBV7-2 to TRBJ1-6; 9 bases are a match to TRBD1. Losses at the gene ends were 5 bases for V and 9 bases for J; bases not matched to a gene: 11. This CDR3 has 16 residues. The V gene's germline CDR1 is SGHTA and CDR2 FQGNSA. The CDR3, as DNA: TGTGCCAGCAGCCCAGCCGGACAGGGGATAGGTTCACCCCTCCACTTT. It is translated as CASSPAGQGIGSPLHF. The complete variable domain, with remaining parts taken from reference TRBV7-2 and TRBJ1-6, reads GAGVSQSPSNKVTEKGKDVELRCDPISGHTALYWYRQSLGQGLEFLIYFQGNSAPDKSGLPSDRFSAERTGGSVSTLTIQRTQQEDSAVYLCASSPAGQGIGSPLHFGNGTRLTVT.

The chain couples TRBV28 to TRBJ2-1; 8 bases line up with TRBD1. Trimming cost V 4 bases and J 0 bases; bases outside gene matches: 14. The CDR3 has 19 residues. Germline V CDR1 and CDR2: MDHEN, SYDVKM. CDR3 residues: CASSSGTGTGRTSYNEQFF. As DNA, the CDR3 is TGTGCCAGCAGTTCGGGAACCGGGACAGGTAGGACCTCCTACAATGAGCAGTTCTTC. Full variable domain (rest looked up from reference TRBV28 and TRBJ2-1): DVKVTQSSRYLVKRTGEKVFLECVQDMDHENMFWYRQDPGLGLRLIYFSYDVKMKEKGDIPEGYSVSREKKERFSLILESASTNQTSMYLCASSSGTGTGRTSYNEQFFGPGTRLTVL.

This clone was observed once. This chain joins TRBV6-1 and TRBJ1-5; 7 bases map to TRBD1. The V segment lost 7 bases and the J segment 7 bases; nucleotides outside the gene matches: 10. The CDR3 covers 14 residues. CDR1 and CDR2 from the germline V gene are MNHNS and SASEGT. The CDR3 loop reads CASTKTGKGQPQHF. For the CDR3, the DNA is TGTGCCAGCACTAAGACAGGGAAAGGACAGCCCCAGCATTTT.

This clone has only one observation. This chain connects TRBV9 to TRBJ1-3, with a weak D call TRBD1 (6 bases). CDR3 size: 15 residues. CDR1 and CDR2 from the germline V gene are SGDLS and YYNGEE. V shed 0 bases and J shed 3 bases, with 10 bases lying between them. This CDR3 is CASSVGDTVGNTIYF. The CDR3 nucleotides read TGTGCCAGCAGCGTAGGGGACACTGTTGGAAACACCATATATTTT.

This clone was recorded once. The chain combines TRBV7-2 with TRBJ1-5; possibly TRBD1 for D (5 bases). Germline CDR1 is SGHTA and CDR2 is FQGNSA. The CDR3 is made up of 15 amino acids. Trimming took off 1 base at V and 2 bases at J, with 9 bases between the two ends. CDR3: CASSLVGTGNQPQHF. CDR3 DNA: TGTGCCAGCAGCTTAGTGGGGACCGGCAATCAGCCCCAGCATTTT.

This chain joins TRBV30 and TRBJ1-6, with unresolved D. Germline V gene lookup returns CDR1 GTSNPN and CDR2 SVGIG (reference sequence). Trimming removed 0 bases at V and 12 bases at J, with 9 bases between. The CDR3 sequence is 12 residues long. The CDR3 DNA reads TGTGCCTGGAGTGTATATGGGGAACCCCTCCACTTT. It codes for CAWSVYGEPLHF.

The rearrangement joins TRBV21-1 to TRBJ2-5; TRBD2, the D gene given by the table, was not confirmed from the DNA. TRBV21-1 is reported as a pseudogene. This CDR3 has 14 residues. The CDR3 loop is CASREGLLQETQYF. CDR3 nucleotide sequence: TGTGCCAGCAGAGAGGGACTCCTTCAAGAGACCCAGTACTTC.

The chain links TRBV5-4 to TRBJ1-2; 7 bases align to TRBD1. In germline, CDR1 is SGHNT, CDR2 YYREEE (reference sequence). The CDR3 extends over 14 amino acids. With V trimmed by 4 bases and J by 4 bases, 7 bases remained unmatched. CDR3: CASSDPTGTYGYTF. DNA for the CDR3: TGTGCCAGCAGCGACCCGACAGGGACCTATGGCTACACCTTC.

The V gene is TRBV18, the J gene TRBJ2-2; 9 bases are shared with TRBD1. This CDR3 has 15 residues. Unmatched junction bases numbered 6, after V lost 5 bases and J lost 5 bases. The V gene's germline CDR1 is KGHSH and CDR2 LQKENI. CDR3 bases: TGTGCCAGCTCAGCGGGACAGGGCGGGACCGGGGAGCTGTTTTTT. It translates to CASSAGQGGTGELFF.

This chain connects TRBV11-2 to TRBJ1-4, with a weak D call TRBD1 (6 bases). The CDR3 consists of 16 residues. Germline CDR1 and CDR2: SGHAT and FQNNGV. V dropped 5 bases and J dropped 2 bases, with 15 bases sitting between them. This CDR3 is CASSRWGGETNEKLFF. CDR3 in DNA: TGTGCCAGCAGCCGCTGGGGGGGCGAGACTAATGAAAAACTGTTTTTT.

The rearrangement joins TRBV20-1 to TRBJ1-4; a possible D gene is TRBD1 (6 bases). V lost 1 base and J 12 bases, leaving 9 bases between the germline ends. Germline CDR1 reads DFQATT; CDR2 reads SNEGSKA (reference sequence). This CDR3 spans 11 amino acids. CDR3 DNA sequence: TGCAGTGCTAGAGGGGGGACACAACTGTTTTTT. It specifies CSARGGTQLFF.

This clone was seen a single time. J is TRBJ1-6 and V is TRBV6-6; 7 bases are shared with TRBD1. Germline V gene lookup returns CDR1 MNHNY and CDR2 SVGAGI (reference sequence). There are 15 residues in the CDR3. Trimming cost V 8 bases and J 5 bases; bases outside gene matches: 9. Here the CDR3 reads CASFRGPNHNSPLHF. The CDR3, as DNA: TGTGCCAGCTTTAGGGGGCCCAACCATAATTCACCCCTCCACTTT.

The CDR3 is CASSDRIETQYF. The CDR3 DNA reads as TGTGCCAGTAGTGACAGGATAGAGACCCAGTACTTC. V gene TRBV19 combines with J gene TRBJ2-5, with D possibly TRBD1 on 6 matching bases. Per germline, CDR1 LNHDA and CDR2 SQIVND (reference sequence). This CDR3 spans 12 amino acids. The germline V and J ends were trimmed by 5 bases and 4 bases, with 8 bases remaining between them.

V and J are TRBV5-4 and TRBJ2-7, with 7 bases matching TRBD1. After removal of 4 bases from V and 3 bases from J, the junction contained 4 bases not matched to a gene. This CDR3 is 13 amino acids long. Germline V CDR1 and CDR2: SGHNT, YYREEE (reference sequence). Written as DNA, the CDR3 is TGTGCCAGCAGCCGCGACAGGGACTACGAGCAGTACTTC. As protein: CASSRDRDYEQYF.

The genes are TRBV5-1 and TRBJ1-5; 8 nucleotides align to TRBD1. In germline, CDR1 is SGHRS, CDR2 YFSETQ. The CDR3 is 20 residues long. With V trimmed by 4 bases and J by 0 bases, 18 bases remained unmatched. In nucleotides, the CDR3 is TGCGCCAGCAGCCTCTCCGGCACTGAACAGGGGGGCTATAGCAATCAGCCCCAGCATTTT. Its translation is CASSLSGTEQGGYSNQPQHF.